The rows below give T cell receptor beta chains drawn from one sample of a study of PD-1 blockade in classical Hodgkin lymphoma. Data came from immunoSEQ multiplex PCR; TCRdb stores just in-frame clones and leaves some out. The repertoire consists of 20,000 to 25,000 clones, with around 86% occurring once and the leading ten covering roughly a fifth. The sample was peripheral blood mononuclear cells (PBMCs), taken before the second cycle of nivolumab. The receptors originated from a human donor with classical Hodgkin lymphoma. The CDR3 runs from the conserved cysteine through the conserved F or W. The order of the fields is V gene, CDR3 length, CDR3 protein.

>TRBV28|15
CASSLPDSNFGKLFF
>TRBV2|14
CASKGRQGGETQYF
>TRBV19|14
CASSSGGFNDEQYF
>TRBV4-2|15
CASSQGDTHTGELFF
>TRBV5-1|12
CASSLEEDTQYF
>TRBV11-2|18
CASSLDSGGGADPDTQYF
>TRBV11-3|13
CASRRTGGYEQYF
>TRBV27|14
CASSQWRLAGEQYF
>TRBV7-2|17
CASSSTFSGRTSYEQYF
>TRBV30|14
CAWSVSPSGNTIYF
>TRBV18|15
CASSPTMGLYNEQFF
>TRBV2|19
CASSEALGGSGRKYNEQFF
>TRBV10-3|16
CAISDGTGSSYNEQFF
>TRBV6-1|15
CASSEETGFTYGYTF
>TRBV30|14
CAWSFAAAYNEQFF
>TRBV27|15
CASSLNPGQGYEQYF
>TRBV30|13
CAWSPHLYSPLHF
>TRBV27|11
CASSLGNTQYF
>TRBV10-2|15
CASIRDRVQNTEAFF
>TRBV5-4|15
CASSKGTGTSYEQYF
>TRBV28|15
CASPSGRASLDEQFF
>TRBV7-9|12
CASGFGSLEQFF
>TRBV7-3|19
CASSLTSPTSGRVTGELFF
>TRBV19|16
CASSIGGSGVYNEQFF
>TRBV9|17
CASSVSPTTGERNEQFF
>TRBV9|17
CASSVAGQVPNTGELFF
>TRBV2|13
CAGLGRDEDTQYF
>TRBV29-1|13
CSVEVQDHYEQYF
>TRBV12-2|14
CASRFQGGNYEQYF
>TRBV5-6|13
CASTAGAQETQYF
>TRBV29-1|17
CSVGRWGQGAKEETQYF
>TRBV15|17
CATSRDRRLSPLYEQYF
>TRBV13|14
CASSPRPAQETQYF
>TRBV7-9|19
CASSGKKYWGNPITDTQYF
>TRBV2|15
CASEGQGIGANVLTF
>TRBV19|13
CASKQGHDYGYTF
>TRBV18|15
CASLTTGVSTDTQYF
>TRBV6-5|11
CASSERSGQYF
>TRBV10-1|13
CASSEDTRSGYTF
>TRBV29-1|13
CSVAAGLVGEQYF
>TRBV4-1|16
CASSQDAGYTYNEQFF
>TRBV6-1|18
CASSEWASRGTKQETQYF
>TRBV29-1|8
CSAYEQYF
>TRBV5-4|14
CASSWDRGGEKLFF
>TRBV13|14
CASSSWTGSYEQYF
>TRBV7-8|15
CASSLSSGGGETQYF
>TRBV21-1|11
CAPDRDQPQHF
>TRBV6-5|15
CASSYKTGLAYEQYF
>TRBV28|15
CASSSPGNSGNTIYF
>TRBV19|13
CASSTRTSGEQYF
>TRBV5-6|17
CASSSYRTGEKDYGYTF
>TRBV5-4|17
CASSLEPGRSMNTEAFF
>TRBV5-1|16
CASSYLSGGETGELFF
>TRBV7-2|16
CASSLGTSVGTGELFF
>TRBV7-3|15
CASSLGGDRSYQQYF